This is a list of T cell receptor beta chains from one sample in a study of CD8+ T cells in alopecia areata. Method: immunoSEQ multiplex PCR; TCRdb's copy keeps in-frame clones and lacks some. The sample holds about 94,000 clones, 60% to 80% seen once. Specimen: CD8+ T cells sorted from blood, collected at week 44, from a patient treated with tofacitinib. The receptors were sampled from a human donor with alopecia areata. The CDR3 runs from the conserved cysteine through the conserved F or W. Each record gives: clone size, J gene, V gene, D gene, CDR3 DNA, CDR3 protein. D genes are given only for firm matches. Only part of the rows carry a size: once, few, many, or a class if the clone is expanded.

-,TRBJ2-2,TRBV6-5,TRBD1,TGTGCCAGCAGTTCCGGGACAGCTAACACCGGGGAGCTGTTTTTT,CASSSGTANTGELFF
-,TRBJ1-1,TRBV7-3,-,TGTGCCAGCAGCCACACCGGAGGGATAGAAGCTTTCTTT,CASSHTGGIEAFF
-,TRBJ2-7,TRBV15,-,TGTGCCACCAGCAGAGTGGTGGGGGGCCACGAGCAGTACTTC,CATSRVVGGHEQYF
-,TRBJ1-2,TRBV29-1,-,TGCAGCGTTCCTAAACAGTGGAGTGATGGCTACACCTTC,CSVPKQWSDGYTF
-,TRBJ2-7,TRBV4-3,-,TGCGCCAGCAGCCAAGAATCCGGGCCCCGCTACGAGCAGTACTTC,CASSQESGPRYEQYF
-,TRBJ2-5,TRBV27,TRBD2,TGTGCCAGCAGTTTAGCGGGGGGGCCGCAGACCCAGTACTTC,CASSLAGGPQTQYF
-,TRBJ1-2,TRBV7-2,-,TGTGCCAGCAGCTTGAGGGGACTACCCCGGATGGGCTACACCTTC,CASSLRGLPRMGYTF
-,TRBJ1-2,TRBV28,TRBD1,TGTGCCAGCACCGCAGGGGGGGAGACCTATGGCTACACCTTC,CASTAGGETYGYTF
-,TRBJ2-1,TRBV4-1,TRBD2,TGCGCCAGCAGCCAAGGACTAGCGGGGGGCGGGGTGAATGAGCAGTTCTTC,CASSQGLAGGGVNEQFF
-,TRBJ2-7,TRBV2,-,TGTGCCACCGAGGCAGGGGCTACCTACGAGCAGTACTTC,CATEAGATYEQYF
few,TRBJ1-1,TRBV29-1,-,TGCAGCGTCCCGATGGGGTCTGAAGCTTTCTTT,CSVPMGSEAFF
-,TRBJ1-2,TRBV4-3,-,TGCGCCAGCAGCCAAGATCGCGCAGGGTCCCCTCGTGGGGGCTACACCTTC,CASSQDRAGSPRGGYTF
few,TRBJ1-5,TRBV27,TRBD1,TGTGCCAGCAGCCCAGGGGGCAGGAATCAGCCCCAGCATTTT,CASSPGGRNQPQHF
-,TRBJ1-6,TRBV28,TRBD1,TGTGCCACCAGGACAGGGGGTTCACCCCTCCACTTT,CATRTGGSPLHF
-,TRBJ2-7,TRBV4-3,-,TGCGCCAGCAGCCAGGGGAGCGGATACTCCTACGAGCAGTACTTC,CASSQGSGYSYEQYF
once,TRBJ1-2,TRBV29-1,-,TGCAGCGTTGTACGCCAGGACTATGGCTACACCTTC,CSVVRQDYGYTF
few,TRBJ2-4,TRBV5-6,-,TGTGCCAGCAGCTCGGTGCATCATGCCAAAAACATTCAGTACTTC,CASSSVHHAKNIQYF
few,TRBJ1-5,TRBV29-1,-,TGCAGCGTTGGAGGTTGGGATCAGCCCCAGCATTTT,CSVGGWDQPQHF
-,TRBJ2-3,TRBV27,TRBD1,TGTGCCAGCAGTTTGGACAGGCTCCAAACCACAGATACGCAGTATTTT,CASSLDRLQTTDTQYF
-,TRBJ2-7,TRBV4-3,-,TGCGCCAGCAGCCAAGACCCCACCTACGAGCAGTACTTC,CASSQDPTYEQYF
-,TRBJ2-7,TRBV5-4,TRBD1,TGCGCCAGCAGAAAAGGGGGCCACGAGCAGTACTTC,CASRKGGHEQYF
-,TRBJ1-1,TRBV27,-,TGTGCCAGCAGCTCCCAGATTAGGAACACTGAAGCTTTCTTT,CASSSQIRNTEAFF
few,TRBJ1-2,TRBV19,TRBD1,TGTGCCAGTAGTCACCGGGGGGAGGACAGGAACTATGGCTACACCTTC,CASSHRGEDRNYGYTF
few,TRBJ1-4,TRBV7-2,-,TGTGCCAGCAGCTTATCCCAGGCTAATGAAAAACTGTTTTTT,CASSLSQANEKLFF
few,TRBJ1-1,TRBV19,-,TGTGCCAGTAGTACCCGGACAGTTAACACTGAAGCTTTCTTT,CASSTRTVNTEAFF
-,TRBJ1-2,TRBV6-5,-,TGTGCCAGCGGTACAGGACGGGGCTACACCTTC,CASGTGRGYTF
-,TRBJ1-2,TRBV29-1,-,TGCAGCGTTGAAGATCTTCAGAACAGGGATAACTATGGCTACACCTTC,CSVEDLQNRDNYGYTF
-,TRBJ1-1,TRBV28,-,TGTGCCAGCAGTTTACAGGGAGCGAACACTGAAGCTTTCTTT,CASSLQGANTEAFF
-,TRBJ2-3,TRBV4-1,-,TGCGCCAGCAGCCAAGATCTTTGGGGTTCGACAGATACGCAGTATTTT,CASSQDLWGSTDTQYF
-,TRBJ2-4,TRBV5-6,-,TGTGCCAGCAGCTCGATAGCATTAGGGGATAATAGCATTCAGTACTTC,CASSSIALGDNSIQYF
-,TRBJ2-3,TRBV7-8,-,TGTGCCAGCAGCGATGGACCTCAACTGACAGATACGCAGTATTTT,CASSDGPQLTDTQYF
-,TRBJ2-2,TRBV27,-,TGTGCCAGCCGCGGAGGGGCCGGGGAGCTGTTTTTT,CASRGGAGELFF
once,TRBJ1-1,TRBV23-1,-,TGCGCCAGCAGTCAATCGACGGGAAGAGCTTTCTTT,CASSQSTGRAFF
few,TRBJ2-2,TRBV12-5,-,TGTGCTAGTGGTCCCCAGACCGGGGAGCTGTTTTTT,CASGPQTGELFF
-,TRBJ1-4,TRBV7-8,-,TGTGCCAGCAGCTTAACCAACAGGGTGGTCGGTGAAAAACTGTTTTTT,CASSLTNRVVGEKLFF
-,TRBJ2-1,TRBV9,-,TGTGCCAGCAGCGTAGATGGCAATGAGCAGTTCTTC,CASSVDGNEQFF
once,TRBJ1-2,TRBV5-1,TRBD1,TGCGCCAGCAGCAACCAAAGACAGGGGTTGAGTGGCTACACCTTC,CASSNQRQGLSGYTF
-,TRBJ2-2,TRBV4-3,-,TGCGCCAGCAGCCAAGAATTAATTGGCCGTAACACCGGGGAGCTGTTTTTT,CASSQELIGRNTGELFF
-,TRBJ2-7,TRBV29-1,-,TGCAGCGTTGATGGGGGCGATCGGAACGAGCAGTACTTC,CSVDGGDRNEQYF
-,TRBJ1-2,TRBV4-1,TRBD1,TGCGCCAGCAGCCAAGAGGACAGGGTCACTGGCTACACCTTC,CASSQEDRVTGYTF
-,TRBJ2-1,TRBV13,-,TGTGCCAGCAGCTTGAGGCATGAGCAGTTCTTC,CASSLRHEQFF
-,TRBJ2-4,TRBV7-9,-,TGTGCCAGCAGCTTAGAGGCCACGAACATTCAGTACTTC,CASSLEATNIQYF
-,TRBJ1-1,TRBV6-6,-,TGTGCCAGCAGTTGGACAGTGAACACTGAAGCTTTCTTT,CASSWTVNTEAFF
once,TRBJ1-5,TRBV6-4,-,TGTGCCAGCAGTGCCTCAGACCTACCCAATCAGCCCCAGCATTTT,CASSASDLPNQPQHF
-,TRBJ1-1,TRBV7-8,-,TGTGCCAGCAGCTTAGCCGGGGCAACTAACACTGAAGCTTTCTTT,CASSLAGATNTEAFF
-,TRBJ2-1,TRBV30,-,TGTGCCTGGTCCCTTCTCGGGGGGCCGGGTGATCATGAGCAGTTCTTC,CAWSLLGGPGDHEQFF
-,TRBJ2-7,TRBV19,TRBD1,TGTGCCAGTGGGTCCCGCCGGGACAGGGGGCACGAGCAGTACTTC,CASGSRRDRGHEQYF
few,TRBJ1-2,TRBV29-1,-,TGCAGCGCTGACCCCTTCTCCTCTCATGGCTACACCTTC,CSADPFSSHGYTF
-,TRBJ1-2,TRBV2,-,TGTGCCAGCAGTACGGGGCGGAATGGCTACACCTTC,CASSTGRNGYTF
-,TRBJ2-7,TRBV30,-,TGTGCCTGGAGTCCTACATGGATCGGCGAGCAGTACTTC,CAWSPTWIGEQYF
-,TRBJ2-3,TRBV7-9,-,TGTGCCAGCAGCCCGTCGGGGGCAGATACGCAGTATTTT,CASSPSGADTQYF
-,TRBJ2-7,TRBV27,-,TGTGCCAGCAGTTGGTCAGGGGAAAACGAGCAGTACTTC,CASSWSGENEQYF
-,TRBJ2-7,TRBV29-1,-,TGCAGCGTTTTTTGGGGGGCCGAGCAGTACTTC,CSVFWGAEQYF